The source of this T cell receptor (beta chain) is a study of blood T cell repertoires in COVID-19. CDR1 is MDHEN and CDR2 is SYDVKM in the germline V gene. After removal of 1 base from V and 7 bases from J, the junction contained 5 bases not matched to a gene. This CDR3 is 16 amino acids long. Profiling relied on immunoSEQ multiplex PCR, and the TCRdb table lists in-frame clones only, not all of them. The table has almost 500,000 clones, approximately 86% seen once. The origin of this receptor is a woman aged 55-69 years who had recovered from COVID-19. J is TRBJ1-6 and V is TRBV28; 9 bases match TRBD1. The sequenced sample consisted of PBMCs or T cells enriched from blood (not recorded which). For the CDR3, the DNA is TGTGCCAGCAGTTTATTTCCCGGACAGGGGAATTCACCCCTCCACTTT. Translated: CASSLFPGQGNSPLHF. The full variable domain, completed using reference TRBV28 and TRBJ1-6, is DVKVTQSSRYLVKRTGEKVFLECVQDMDHENMFWYRQDPGLGLRLIYFSYDVKMKEKGDIPEGYSVSREKKERFSLILESASTNQTSMYLCASSLFPGQGNSPLHFGNGTRLTVT.